This T cell receptor (beta chain) was identified in a study of blood T cells in healthy people across ages (dated by TCRdb to the mid-2010s). Notes on the research overall: In model experiments, roughly one uniquely barcoded TCR beta cDNA molecule per two T cells was captured by template switching. Using deep sequencing normalized with unique cDNA molecular identifiers, the study measured how TCR beta repertoire diversity changes with age. The donors were split into four age groups: young (average around 15 years), middle-aged (39), aged (approximately 59) and long-lived (approximately 80). Donors of different ages were randomly distributed across sequencing lanes to avoid experimental bias. Using the same blood draw, the study looked at two additional independent replicas of 1 million unique cDNA reads for two donors, one aged 18 to 30 and the other aged 80 or older.

Comment on this clonotype: The target of this receptor is not known. Base qualities are missing; no much larger clone stands one base away.

To prepare the library, 5' RACE was applied. The listed sequencing device is Illumina HiSeq 2500. A second roughly 6 to 12 cycle PCR used a sample-barcoded 5' primer and a J-beta primer mix. Each TCR beta cDNA molecule received a unique molecular identifier from a template-switch 5' adaptor carrying 12 random nucleotides. Each sample yielded at least 3 million CDR3-containing paired-end reads. All of the RNA was converted into first-strand cDNA using the Mint cDNA synthesis kit, with a TRBC-specific oligonucleotide serving as the primer. Following uracil-DNA glycosylase treatment, all cDNA underwent a first 18-cycle PCR with the universal primers M1SS and BC2_uni_R. The original pipeline was this. For normalization, 1 million high-quality reads, each with a distinct molecular identifier, were randomly selected from each sample. Reads with shared molecular identifiers were discarded instead of being binned into consensus sequences. CDR3 identification, clonotype clustering and error correction used MiTCR with a Q25 quality threshold and the strictest error-elimination algorithm. Lower-bound total TCR beta diversity was estimated with a nonparametric unseen species model using Euler transformation. TCRdb applied fastp at Q25 and MiXCR to the public reads, then kept only in-frame beta chains. Rows with one shared CDR3 protein collapse into an entry with the most common genes and DNA. The V and J calls come from TCRdb's annotation, not from the publication. Present in this sample are about 830,000 distinct CDR3 sequences, roughly 50% of which were seen just once. The top ten constitute 22% of the sample.

General conclusions and limits of the study: There was a strong correlation between observed TCR beta diversity and the percentage of naive T cells measured by flow cytometry. Observed TCR beta diversity per million T cells fell roughly linearly with age, and a significant reduction was already apparent by age roughly 41. Bulk unsorted PBMC profiling prevented conclusive comparison of naive and antigen-experienced compartments. Because donor CMV infection status was unknown, age-related changes in expanded clonotypes were potentially confounded. Compared with the aged group, more naive CD4+ T cells, fewer expanded clones and increased TCR diversity were shown by the long-lived group, suggesting age selection. Estimates of total diversity from one million sequenced T cells were regarded as lower bounds and underestimates.

Here V drops 1 base and J drops 5 bases, and the junction holds 9 bases not matched to any gene. CDR1 DFQATT and CDR2 SNEGSKA were looked up in the germline V gene (reference sequence). Counted from cysteine to phenylalanine, this CDR3 has 16 amino acids. Only CDR3 DNA is held: 48 bases, read in frame from base 1. The 39 donors, aged about 6 to 95 years, were systemically healthy Caucasian individuals from Russia. Ten milliliters of peripheral blood were drawn from each donor into EDTA-treated Vacutainer tubes. Ficoll-Paque density-gradient centrifugation was used to isolate PBMCs, with at least 6.5 million per sample. Total RNA was extracted from PBMCs with Trizol reagent, with at least 6 micrograms obtained per sample. For every donor, an aliquot of PBMCs went through flow cytometry to measure the percentages of naive CD45RAhigh/CD27high T cells.

The TCR originated in a man aged 25-45 years in good health. Sequenced sample: blood. The V gene is TRBV20-1 and the J gene is TRBJ2-5; TRBD2 fits 11 bases in the junction. The base sequence is TGCAGTGCTAGAGGAGGGACTAGCGGCCCGATGGAGACCCAGTACTTC. Its coded protein is CSARGGTSGPMETQYF.